This note documents a single T cell receptor (beta chain) sequence. Measured with immunoSEQ multiplex PCR; TCRdb has only the in-frame clones, and not every one. The sample records about 400,000 clones, 70% to 90% being singletons. Ages ranged from roughly 18 to 100 years, with residence in 24 US areas. Participants had their cohort set by participant-reported clinical history. Germline values: CDR1 GTSNPN, CDR2 SVGIG (reference sequence). The V end was cut by 6 bases, the J end by 5 bases, with 16 bases between. CDR3 length equals 13 residues. This entry is derived from a study of blood T cell repertoires in COVID-19. Study-level background: The United States, Italy and Spain were the sources of the acute and convalescent COVID-19 samples.

The rearrangement uses TRBV30 and TRBJ2-5; D might be TRBD2 (5 bases). The sequence came from a man in his forties in a cohort exposed to, infected with or recovered from COVID-19 (not recorded which). Sequenced sample: PBMCs or T cells enriched from blood (not recorded which). The CDR3 nucleotides are TGTGCCTGTCTAGTGGGGAGCGAGGAGACCCAGTACTTC. It is translated as CACLVGSEETQYF.